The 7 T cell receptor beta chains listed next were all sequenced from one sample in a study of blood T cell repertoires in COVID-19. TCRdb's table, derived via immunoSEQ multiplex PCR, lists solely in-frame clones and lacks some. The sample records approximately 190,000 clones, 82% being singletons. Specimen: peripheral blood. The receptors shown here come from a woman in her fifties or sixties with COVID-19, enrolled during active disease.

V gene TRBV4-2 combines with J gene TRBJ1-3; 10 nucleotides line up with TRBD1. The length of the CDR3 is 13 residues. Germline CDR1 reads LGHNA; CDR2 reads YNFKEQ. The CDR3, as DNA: TGTGCGTCGGGACAGGGGACTGGAAACACCATATATTTT. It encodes CASGQGTGNTIYF.

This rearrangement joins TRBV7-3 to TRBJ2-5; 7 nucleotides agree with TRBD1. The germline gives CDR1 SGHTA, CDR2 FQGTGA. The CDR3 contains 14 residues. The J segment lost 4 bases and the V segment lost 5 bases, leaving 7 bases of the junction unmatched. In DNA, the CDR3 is TGTGCCAGCAGCCTTACAGGGGCGAGAGAGACCCAGTACTTC. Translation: CASSLTGARETQYF.

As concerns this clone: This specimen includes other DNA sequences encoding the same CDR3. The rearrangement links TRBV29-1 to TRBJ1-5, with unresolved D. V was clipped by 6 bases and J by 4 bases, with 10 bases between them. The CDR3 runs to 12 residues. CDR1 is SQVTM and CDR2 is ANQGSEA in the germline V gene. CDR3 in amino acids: CSVVEGNQPQHF. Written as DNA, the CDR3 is TGCAGCGTGGTGGAGGGTAATCAGCCCCAGCATTTT.

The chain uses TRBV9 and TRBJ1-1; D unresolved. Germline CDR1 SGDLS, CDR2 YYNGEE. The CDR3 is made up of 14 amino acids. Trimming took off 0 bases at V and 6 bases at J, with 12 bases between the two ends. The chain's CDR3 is CASSVAWTGSEAFF. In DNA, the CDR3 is TGTGCCAGCAGCGTAGCCTGGACGGGGTCTGAAGCTTTCTTT.

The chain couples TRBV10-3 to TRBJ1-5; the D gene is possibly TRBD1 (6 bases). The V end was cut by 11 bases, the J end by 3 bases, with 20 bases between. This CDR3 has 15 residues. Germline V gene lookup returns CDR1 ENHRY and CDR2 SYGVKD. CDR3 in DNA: TGTGCCTCCCAGGGGAGGGAGAGGGACAATCAGCCCCAGCATTTT. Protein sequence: CASQGRERDNQPQHF.

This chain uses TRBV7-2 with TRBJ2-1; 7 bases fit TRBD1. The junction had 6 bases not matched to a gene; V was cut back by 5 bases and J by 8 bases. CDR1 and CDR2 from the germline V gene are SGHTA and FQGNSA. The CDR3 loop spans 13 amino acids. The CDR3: CASSRQGIHEQFF. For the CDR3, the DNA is TGTGCCAGCAGCCGACAGGGAATACATGAGCAGTTCTTC.

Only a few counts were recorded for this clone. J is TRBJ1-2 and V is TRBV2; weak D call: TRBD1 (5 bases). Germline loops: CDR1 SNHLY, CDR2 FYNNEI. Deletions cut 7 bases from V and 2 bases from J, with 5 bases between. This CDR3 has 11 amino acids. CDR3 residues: CASTGNYGYTF. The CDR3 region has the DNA TGTGCCAGCACAGGGAACTATGGCTACACCTTC.